These 30 T cell receptor beta chains came from one sample sequenced in a study of blood T cell repertoires in COVID-19. Data came from immunoSEQ multiplex PCR; TCRdb stores just in-frame clones and leaves some out. This sample has 200,000 or so clones, with 75% to 90% found just once. The sequenced sample was PBMCs or T cells enriched from blood (not recorded which). Source of these receptors: a woman between 18 and 29 years old in a cohort exposed to, infected with or recovered from COVID-19 (not recorded which).

The V gene is TRBV5-1, the J gene TRBJ1-1; D is possibly TRBD1 (5 bases). In germline, CDR1 is SGHRS, CDR2 YFSETQ. This CDR3 spans 15 amino acids. V was cut by 4 bases and J by 4 bases, with 17 bases left in between. The chain's CDR3 is CASSLGLAEGTEAFF. In DNA form, the CDR3 reads TGCGCCAGCAGCCTGGGACTTGCCGAGGGCACTGAAGCTTTCTTT.

The chain carries TRBV11-2 and TRBJ2-1; D ambiguous. CDR1 SGHAT and CDR2 FQNNGV come from the germline V gene. CDR3 length equals 13 residues. Trimming shortened V by 0 bases and J by 9 bases, and 9 bases separated the two germline ends. The DNA for the CDR3 is TGTGCCAGCAGCTTAGAGGTGGCTGGTGAGCAGTTCTTC. It encodes CASSLEVAGEQFF.

V and J are TRBV2 and TRBJ1-1; D is unresolved. This CDR3 is built from 14 residues. Germline V lookup: CDR1 SNHLY, CDR2 FYNNEI. V was cut by 6 bases and J by 4 bases, with 15 bases left in between. The CDR3 DNA follows: TGTGCCAGCAGGGCGGGGATAGAAGGCACTGAAGCTTTCTTT. Translated: CASRAGIEGTEAFF.

The gene calls are TRBV7-2 and TRBJ2-5, with 10 positions matching TRBD2. The CDR3 totals 16 residues. The germline V gene encodes CDR1 SGHTA and CDR2 FQGNSA. V lost 2 bases, J lost 5 bases, and 8 bases stayed unmatched. CDR3 protein: CASSLQQLAGAETQYF. The CDR3 DNA reads as TGTGCCAGCAGCTTACAGCAGCTAGCGGGGGCGGAGACCCAGTACTTC.

The chain's CDR3 is CASSISEGVGYEQYF. The CDR3 DNA reads as TGTGCCAGTAGTATTTCAGAGGGGGTGGGCTACGAGCAGTACTTC. The chain is built from TRBV19 and TRBJ2-7, with D possibly TRBD1 on 6 matching bases. CDR1 and CDR2 (germline): LNHDA, SQIVND (reference sequence). The CDR3 spans 15 residues. The V end was cut by 3 bases, the J end by 3 bases, with 15 bases between.

The V call is TRBV19, the J call TRBJ2-7; D ambiguous. Germline CDR1 LNHDA, CDR2 SQIVND (reference sequence). There are 14 residues in the CDR3. Trimming stripped 3 bases from V and 5 bases from J, with 14 bases between. CDR3 in DNA: TGTGCCAGTAGTATCCGGGTCCACAAGGACGAGCAGTACTTC. As protein: CASSIRVHKDEQYF.

CDR3 bases: TGTGCCAGCACCGTGACAGGAGCGGTCACCGGGGAGCTGTTTTTT. Translating gives CASTVTGAVTGELFF. This chain connects TRBV27 to TRBJ2-2, with a possible D match to TRBD1 (6 bases). V was pared by 7 bases and J by 4 bases, with 16 bases between. There are 15 residues in the CDR3. CDR1 MNHEY and CDR2 SMNVEV come from the germline V gene (reference sequence).

J is TRBJ2-5 and V is TRBV3-1 (or the pseudogene TRBV3-2); 8 nucleotides match TRBD2. CDR1 LGHDT and CDR2 YNNKEL come from the germline V gene (reference sequence). CDR3 length: 15 residues. V was pared by 4 bases and J by 5 bases, with 9 bases of the junction left unmatched. The CDR3 loop reads CASSPPVAGWETQYF. The CDR3 bases are TGTGCCAGCAGCCCCCCGGTAGCGGGGTGGGAGACCCAGTACTTC.

This chain connects TRBV6-5 to TRBJ2-2, with 9 bases fitting TRBD1. Germline CDR1 and CDR2: MNHEY and SVGAGI. CDR3 length: 14 residues. The trim removed 6 bases at V and 3 bases at J, leaving 2 bases unmatched. Here the CDR3 reads CASRDRGDTGELFF. For the CDR3, the DNA is TGTGCCAGCAGGGACAGGGGCGACACCGGGGAGCTGTTTTTT.

The chain combines TRBV5-1 with TRBJ2-5; TRBD1 aligns across 9 bases. Germline CDR1 SGHRS, CDR2 YFSETQ. The CDR3 extends over 15 amino acids. Trimming cost V 4 bases and J 4 bases; bases outside gene matches: 8. CDR3 amino acids: CASSPGQGRSETQYF. CDR3 nucleotide sequence: TGCGCCAGCAGCCCCGGACAGGGGAGGTCAGAGACCCAGTACTTC. The full variable domain, in which reference TRBV5-1 and TRBJ2-5 provide the parts outside the CDR3, is KAGVTQTPRYLIKTRGQQVTLSCSPISGHRSVSWYQQTPGQGLQFLFEYFSETQRNKGNFPGRFSGRQFSNSRSEMNVSTLELGDSALYLCASSPGQGRSETQYFGPGTRLLVL.

The chain has TRBV5-4 and TRBJ2-1; a possible D gene is TRBD2 (5 bases). Trimming cost V 2 bases and J 4 bases, with 16 bases left between them. Germline loops: CDR1 SGHNT, CDR2 YYREEE (reference sequence). The CDR3 runs 16 residues. The CDR3 DNA is TGTGCCAGCAGCTTCGGTGGGCAACTAGGTTACAATGAGCAGTTCTTC. Amino acids: CASSFGGQLGYNEQFF.

With regard to this clone: Additional DNA sequences in this sample encode the identical CDR3. This sequence joins TRBV7-3 and TRBJ2-5; the match to TRBD1 covers 7 bases. After removal of 4 bases from V and 2 bases from J, the junction contained 1 base not matched to a gene. The length of the CDR3 is 13 residues. Germline V gene lookup returns CDR1 SGHTA and CDR2 FQGTGA. The CDR3 sequence: CASSSTGQETQYF. For the CDR3, the DNA is TGTGCCAGCAGCTCGACAGGGCAAGAGACCCAGTACTTC.

This sequence joins TRBV2 and TRBJ1-2; 9 bases align to TRBD1. This CDR3 is 14 amino acids long. Trimming removed 0 bases from V and 7 bases from J; junction bases left unmatched: 3. The V gene's germline CDR1 is SNHLY and CDR2 FYNNEI. CDR3 bases: TGTGCCAGCAGTGAAGCCGGACAGGGGTTTGGCTACACCTTC. It is translated as CASSEAGQGFGYTF.

The J gene is TRBJ1-4, the V gene TRBV7-9; tentatively, D is TRBD1 (5 bases). The germline V gene encodes CDR1 SEHNR and CDR2 FQNEAQ (reference sequence). Trimming removed 5 bases at V and 7 bases at J, with 17 bases between. The CDR3 loop spans 15 amino acids. For the CDR3, the DNA is TGTGCCAGCAGCAGAGACAGCCTCGGGGGTGAAAAACTGTTTTTT. Translated: CASSRDSLGGEKLFF. The entire variable domain, with the rest obtained from reference TRBV7-9 and TRBJ1-4, is as follows: DTGVSQNPRHKITKRGQNVTFRCDPISEHNRLYWYRQTLGQGPEFLTYFQNEAQLEKSRLLSDRFSAERPKGSFSTLEIQRTEQGDSAMYLCASSRDSLGGEKLFFGSGTQLSVL.

The sample holds one count of this clone. The chain is built from TRBV6-6 and TRBJ1-4; 7 bases match TRBD1. Germline V gene lookup returns CDR1 MNHNY and CDR2 SVGAGI (reference sequence). After removal of 5 bases from V and 5 bases from J, the junction contained 14 bases not matched to a gene. This CDR3 comprises 17 residues. The CDR3: CASSPLIPGTENEKLFF. DNA of the CDR3: TGTGCCAGCAGTCCCCTTATTCCCGGGACAGAAAATGAAAAACTGTTTTTT.

CDR3 nucleotides: TGTGCCAGCAGTGATTCGCTGCACATTACAGATACGCAGTATTTT. This translates into CASSDSLHITDTQYF. The chain employs TRBV6-1 and TRBJ2-3; D is unclear. Germline lookup yields CDR1 MNHNS and CDR2 SASEGT. V shed 3 bases and J shed 3 bases, with 13 bases lying between them. The CDR3 extends over 15 amino acids.

The chain carries TRBV6-5 and TRBJ1-4; D not resolved. The CDR3 runs to 13 residues. Trimming cost V 7 bases and J 8 bases, with 14 bases left between them. Germline V lookup: CDR1 MNHEY, CDR2 SVGAGI. The CDR3 DNA follows: TGTGCCAGCAAAGTCACACTACACGAAAAACTGTTTTTT. Translating it yields CASKVTLHEKLFF.

Points on this clone: This sample also contains other DNA sequences that code for the same CDR3. This chain links TRBV7-3 with TRBJ2-1; 8 nucleotides match TRBD2. The CDR3 consists of 13 residues. Germline V CDR1 and CDR2: SGHTA, FQGTGA. The V segment lost 5 bases and the J segment 6 bases; nucleotides outside the gene matches: 3. The CDR3 here is CASSPGTSNEQFF. The CDR3 DNA reads as TGTGCCAGCAGCCCCGGGACTAGCAATGAGCAGTTCTTC.

The gene calls are TRBV28 and TRBJ2-7; D is possibly TRBD1 (6 bases). Germline V lookup: CDR1 MDHEN, CDR2 SYDVKM. The CDR3 length is 15 residues. Trimming left V 1 base short and J 2 bases short, with 12 bases between. The DNA for the CDR3 is TGTGCCAGCAGTTTATCGGTTGGACAGACCTACGAGCAGTACTTC. Translating gives CASSLSVGQTYEQYF. Complete variable domain (other parts from reference TRBV28 and TRBJ2-7): DVKVTQSSRYLVKRTGEKVFLECVQDMDHENMFWYRQDPGLGLRLIYFSYDVKMKEKGDIPEGYSVSREKKERFSLILESASTNQTSMYLCASSLSVGQTYEQYFGPGTRLTVT.

The rearrangement links TRBV19 to TRBJ1-3; D possibly corresponds to TRBD1 (5 bases). CDR1 is LNHDA and CDR2 is SQIVND in the germline V gene (reference sequence). V dropped 10 bases and J dropped 0 bases, with 16 bases sitting between them. The CDR3 extends over 15 amino acids. The CDR3 nucleotides are TGTGCCACTAAGACTGCAGGGCTCTCTGGAAACACCATATATTTT. Its translation: CATKTAGLSGNTIYF. Full variable domain (rest looked up from reference TRBV19 and TRBJ1-3): DGGITQSPKYLFRKEGQNVTLSCEQNLNHDAMYWYRQDPGQGLRLIYYSQIVNDFQKGDIAEGYSVSREKKESFPLTVTSAQKNPTAFYLCATKTAGLSGNTIYFGEGSWLTVV.

In regard to this clone: The sample holds other DNA sequences that translate to the same CDR3. The gene calls are TRBV27 and TRBJ1-5; possibly TRBD1 for D (5 bases). The V end lost 0 bases, the J end lost 5 bases, and 8 bases lay between the germline ends. This CDR3 contains 14 residues. Germline-derived CDR1 and CDR2 are MNHEY and SMNVEV (reference sequence). The CDR3 DNA sequence: TGTGCCAGCAGTTTATCAGCGGGGGATCAGCCCCAGCATTTT. This translates into CASSLSAGDQPQHF.

J is TRBJ2-7 and V is TRBV28, with TRBD2 as a possible D gene (5 bases). Germline V gene data show CDR1 as MDHEN and CDR2 as SYDVKM. The V and J ends lost 6 bases and 2 bases respectively, with 17 bases between them. The CDR3 covers 15 residues. CDR3 in DNA: TGTGCCAGCAGCCCTCGGCGGGTCCCGACCTACGAGCAGTACTTC. Its translation is CASSPRRVPTYEQYF.

The chain employs TRBV6-5 and TRBJ2-5; D might be TRBD2 (6 bases). The CDR3 spans 15 residues. Germline values: CDR1 MNHEY, CDR2 SVGAGI. Trimming shortened V by 0 bases and J by 5 bases, and 13 bases separated the two germline ends. CDR3 DNA sequence: TGTGCCAGCAGTTACTCTGGCGGGACGGGGGAGACCCAGTACTTC. Protein: CASSYSGGTGETQYF.

The CDR3 spells CASSPRDNSYEQYF. CDR3 bases: TGTGCCAGCAGCCCCCGGGACAACTCCTACGAGCAGTACTTC. This chain joins TRBV11-3 and TRBJ2-7; D may be TRBD1 (6 bases). The length of the CDR3 is 14 residues. The V gene's germline CDR1 is SGHNT and CDR2 YENEEA. V lost 5 bases, J lost 0 bases, and 11 bases lay in between.

The rearrangement joins TRBV7-9 to TRBJ1-2, with 8 bases matching TRBD1. With V trimmed by 3 bases and J by 5 bases, 8 bases remained unmatched. The CDR3 runs 15 residues. CDR1 is SEHNR and CDR2 is FQNEAQ in the germline V gene (reference sequence). CDR3 in DNA: TGTGCCAGCAGCTTCAGCCAGGGGGCATTTTATGGCTACACCTTC. As protein: CASSFSQGAFYGYTF.

The J gene is TRBJ2-3, the V gene TRBV5-1; 8 bases fit TRBD1. After removal of 0 bases from V and 2 bases from J, the junction contained 5 bases not matched to a gene. Per the germline V gene, CDR1 is SGHRS and CDR2 is YFSETQ. This CDR3 region has 16 residues. This CDR3 is CASSLGGQATTDTQYF. The CDR3 DNA sequence: TGCGCCAGCAGCTTGGGGGGACAGGCGACCACAGATACGCAGTATTTT.

This chain uses TRBV29-1 with TRBJ1-3; a weak D match, TRBD1 (6 bases). Germline values: CDR1 SQVTM, CDR2 ANQGSEA. Trimming left V 3 bases short and J 0 bases short, with 9 bases between. The CDR3 totals 14 residues. CDR3 coding DNA: TGCAGCGTTGATTGGGGGCTCTCTGGAAACACCATATATTTT. It yields the protein CSVDWGLSGNTIYF.

The chain employs TRBV10-2 and TRBJ2-7; 8 bases match TRBD1. The CDR3 is 15 residues long. Germline loops: CDR1 WSHSY, CDR2 SAAADI. Losses at the gene ends were 0 bases for V and 5 bases for J; bases not matched to a gene: 6. The CDR3 region is CASSESAGGWNEQYF. CDR3 coding DNA: TGCGCCAGCAGTGAGTCGGCAGGGGGCTGGAACGAGCAGTACTTC.

The rearrangement joins TRBV11-3 to TRBJ2-2, with TRBD2 identical over 11 bases. CDR1 and CDR2 from the germline V gene are SGHNT and YENEEA. The CDR3 covers 15 residues. Unmatched junction bases numbered 7, after V lost 5 bases and J lost 8 bases. The CDR3 spells CASSPLAGDLGELFF. CDR3 in DNA: TGTGCCAGCAGCCCACTAGCGGGAGATTTGGGGGAGCTGTTTTTT.

This chain joins TRBV9 and TRBJ1-2; D not certain. Germline CDR1 SGDLS, CDR2 YYNGEE. V was cut by 0 bases and J by 5 bases, with 14 bases left in between. This CDR3 comprises 15 residues. The CDR3 sequence: CASSVGQSPHYGYTF. The CDR3 DNA reads TGTGCCAGCAGCGTAGGGCAGTCACCTCATTATGGCTACACCTTC.